This T cell receptor (beta chain) was identified in a study of OX40 agonist ivuxolimab in advanced cancers. Looking at the study overall: Partial responses, seen in three patients, involved one hepatocellular carcinoma and two cutaneous melanomas. Whole-study results and caveats: CD8+ T cells showed, on average, more clonal expansion than CD4+ cells. In the 0.1 to 3.0 mg/kg range, CD4+ and CD8+ blood T cells had expanded clonally by week 6.

The V gene lost 1 base and the J gene lost 7 bases, with 8 bases spanning the gap. CDR1 and CDR2 (germline): LNHNV, YYDKDF (reference sequence). This CDR3 is 12 amino acids long. Concerning this clone itself: Antigen: not known.

Sequencing was performed with immunoSEQ multiplex PCR; in TCRdb, only in-frame clones are kept and a portion is missing. Of roughly 53,000 clones in the sample, 70% to 90% were seen once. Source: CD4+ or CD8+ T cells sorted from blood, taken in a trial of the OX40 agonist ivuxolimab. The V and J genes are TRBV15 and TRBJ2-7, with D maybe TRBD1 (6 bases). The origin of this receptor is an adult with an advanced solid tumor such as melanoma, head and neck, liver or kidney cancer. CDR3 sequence: CATSRGDREQYF. The DNA of the CDR3 is TGTGCCACCAGCAGAGGTGACAGGGAGCAGTACTTC. Full variable domain (rest looked up from reference TRBV15 and TRBJ2-7): DAMVIQNPRYQVTQFGKPVTLSCSQTLNHNVMYWYQQKSSQAPKLLFHYYDKDFNNEADTPDNFQSRRPNTSFCFLDIRSPGLGDTAMYLCATSRGDREQYFGPGTRLTVT.